This TCR beta chain was obtained from a study of T cells expressing NK-cell markers. From its re-call of the 5' RACE reads, TCRdb lists each CDR3 protein once, without DNA. Listed are about 410,000 distinct CDR3 sequences; approximately 11% falls within the top ten. Per the germline V gene, CDR1 is SQVTM and CDR2 is ANQGSEA. This CDR3 has 14 amino acids. This receptor was identified in a woman between 50 and 59 years old in good health. The rearrangement uses TRBV29-1 and TRBJ2-1. What was sequenced was blood T cells: a sorted CD56 or NKG2C T cell subset, CD4+ or CD8+ T cells, or bulk PBMC T cells (not recorded which). CDR3 residues: CSVEGHGSYNEQFF.